These 23 T cell receptor beta chains were sequenced from one sample in a study of cytomegalovirus exposure and HLA in healthy donors. The PCR was carried out with 60 Vbeta primers and 13 Jbeta primers. The assay was immunoSEQ multiplex PCR, and TCRdb's table has in-frame clones only and misses some. The table includes roughly 120,000 clones, roughly 14% detected once. The sequenced sample was PBMCs. The source is a woman aged 18-35 years in good health and CMV-seronegative.

The chain recombines TRBV19 with TRBJ2-2; 9 bases align to TRBD1. Unmatched junction bases numbered 8, after V lost 5 bases and J lost 4 bases. This CDR3 spans 16 amino acids. Germline V gene lookup returns CDR1 LNHDA and CDR2 SQIVND (reference sequence). This CDR3 reads CASSLGQGSGTGELFF. DNA for the CDR3: TGTGCCAGTAGTCTGGGACAGGGTAGTGGCACCGGGGAGCTGTTTTTT.

This chain connects TRBV13 to TRBJ2-3; TRBD1 matches 7 bases. The junction had 13 bases not matched to a gene; V was cut back by 5 bases and J by 2 bases. The CDR3 spans 17 residues. Germline values: CDR1 PRHDT, CDR2 FYEKMQ (reference sequence). The CDR3 DNA is TGTGCCAGCAGCCTCCTTCGGGGACAGAGTTTCACAGATACGCAGTATTTT. Translated: CASSLLRGQSFTDTQYF.

The chain uses TRBV28 and TRBJ1-2; 10 bases fit TRBD1. V lost 8 bases to trimming and J lost 2 bases; unmatched junction nucleotides: 2. Germline V CDR1 and CDR2: MDHEN, SYDVKM. The CDR3 has 13 amino acids. CDR3 loop: CASGDRGNYGYTF. The CDR3 nucleotides are TGTGCCAGCGGGGACAGGGGAAACTATGGCTACACCTTC.

There are a few counts of this clone. V and J are TRBV5-6 and TRBJ1-2; D might be TRBD1 (6 bases). Per germline, CDR1 SGHDT and CDR2 YYEEEE. The germline V and J ends were trimmed by 4 bases and 5 bases, with 18 bases remaining between them. The length of the CDR3 is 15 residues. The CDR3 DNA reads TGTGCCAGCAGCACCGCGACAGGCCCACTGTATGGCTACACCTTC. As protein: CASSTATGPLYGYTF. Full variable domain (missing parts from reference TRBV5-6 and TRBJ1-2): DAGVTQSPTHLIKTRGQQVTLRCSPKSGHDTVSWYQQALGQGPQFIFQYYEEEERQRGNFPDRFSGHQFPNYSSELNVNALLLGDSALYLCASSTATGPLYGYTFGSGTRLTVV.

V is TRBV6-6 and J is TRBJ2-3; D ambiguous. Germline CDR1 and CDR2: MNHNY and SVGAGI (reference sequence). The CDR3 is made up of 14 amino acids. Trimming cost V 3 bases and J 5 bases, with 12 bases left between them. The CDR3 loop is CASSYSLAGDTQYF. CDR3 DNA sequence: TGTGCCAGCAGTTATTCTTTGGCTGGAGATACGCAGTATTTT.

This clone has more than one count but fewer than ten. The chain couples TRBV28 to TRBJ2-1, with D possibly TRBD1 on 6 matching bases. Germline CDR1 MDHEN, CDR2 SYDVKM. V lost 3 bases and J 4 bases, leaving 10 bases between the germline ends. The CDR3 is 14 amino acids. The CDR3 here is CASSLDSLYNEQFF. CDR3 sequence (DNA): TGTGCCAGCAGTTTGGACAGTCTATACAATGAGCAGTTCTTC.

J is TRBJ2-7 and V is TRBV19, with 10 bases matching TRBD2. Germline V CDR1 and CDR2: LNHDA, SQIVND (reference sequence). This CDR3 region has 17 residues. J was trimmed by 0 bases and V by 3 bases; bases with no gene match: 8. CDR3 nucleotides: TGTGCCAGTAGTATCTTGGCTAGCGGGAGTGCCTCCTACGAGCAGTACTTC. Protein sequence: CASSILASGSASYEQYF. Full variable domain (remainder filled in from reference TRBV19 and TRBJ2-7): DGGITQSPKYLFRKEGQNVTLSCEQNLNHDAMYWYRQDPGQGLRLIYYSQIVNDFQKGDIAEGYSVSREKKESFPLTVTSAQKNPTAFYLCASSILASGSASYEQYFGPGTRLTVT.

This clone was found a few times. The chain carries TRBV5-5 and TRBJ2-5, with TRBD2 matching over 7 bases. Germline V gives CDR1 SGHKS, CDR2 YYEKEE (reference sequence). Trimming cost V 0 bases and J 5 bases; bases outside gene matches: 4. The CDR3 is 14 residues long. The chain's CDR3 is CASSLEGGRETQYF. As DNA, the CDR3 is TGTGCCAGCAGCTTGGAGGGAGGGAGGGAGACCCAGTACTTC.

The chain combines TRBV27 with TRBJ1-4; TRBD1 matches 7 bases. Germline CDR1 and CDR2: MNHEY and SMNVEV (reference sequence). Trimming removed 3 bases from V and 8 bases from J; junction bases left unmatched: 6. The CDR3 is made up of 14 amino acids. CDR3 nucleotides: TGTGCCAGCAGTTTGACAGGGTGGGGCGAAAAACTGTTTTTT. Its protein product is CASSLTGWGEKLFF.

This chain connects TRBV29-1 to TRBJ1-2; unclear D gene. Trimming shortened V by 0 bases and J by 5 bases, and 16 bases separated the two germline ends. The CDR3 loop spans 15 amino acids. Germline values: CDR1 SQVTM, CDR2 ANQGSEA. CDR3 coding DNA: TGCAGCGTTGAAGATAGGTCGGGTGGAGGATATGGCTACACCTTC. Translated: CSVEDRSGGGYGYTF.

This clone was detected only a few times. The chain joins TRBV7-9 to TRBJ2-1, with D perhaps TRBD2 (5 bases). There are 14 residues in the CDR3. The V end was cut by 4 bases, the J end by 6 bases, with 13 bases between. Germline values: CDR1 SEHNR, CDR2 FQNEAQ (reference sequence). In nucleotides, the CDR3 is TGTGCCAGCAGCTCCCCCGGGGAGCGCAATGAGCAGTTCTTC. As protein: CASSSPGERNEQFF.

The gene calls are TRBV10-2 and TRBJ2-1, with 8 bases matching TRBD2. CDR1 and CDR2 (germline): WSHSY, SAAADI. V was pared by 6 bases and J by 0 bases, with 7 bases of the junction left unmatched. The CDR3 is 16 residues long. The CDR3 DNA reads as TGCGCCAGCAGCTTTAGCGGGAAGAGCTCCTACAATGAGCAGTTCTTC. This sequence encodes CASSFSGKSSYNEQFF.

J is TRBJ2-5 and V is TRBV2; no clear D. The CDR3 is 13 amino acids. CDR1 and CDR2 (germline): SNHLY, FYNNEI. Trimming stripped 3 bases from V and 0 bases from J, with 5 bases between. As DNA, the CDR3 is TGTGCCAGCAGTGAGGCGGACCAAGAGACCCAGTACTTC. Its translation is CASSEADQETQYF.

V and J are TRBV5-5 and TRBJ2-1; possibly TRBD1 for D (5 bases). The CDR3 consists of 15 residues. The germline V gene has CDR1 SGHKS and CDR2 YYEKEE (reference sequence). The ends were cut back, 6 bases at V and 0 bases at J, with 13 bases in the middle. Written as DNA, the CDR3 is TGTGCCAGCACCCCCGACAGTCCCTCCTACAATGAGCAGTTCTTC. Its protein product is CASTPDSPSYNEQFF.

This clone turned up a few times. The chain has TRBV7-9 and TRBJ1-2, with 11 bases matching TRBD1. The CDR3 spans 13 residues. Germline CDR1 reads SEHNR; CDR2 reads FQNEAQ (reference sequence). J gave up 6 bases and V 5 bases, and 2 bases lay outside the gene matches. The DNA for the CDR3 is TGTGCCAGCAGCGTGGACAGGGGGCATGGCTACACCTTC. Its protein is CASSVDRGHGYTF.

The table lists this clone with a few counts. This chain connects TRBV19 to TRBJ1-5; D gene unclear. Germline-derived CDR1 and CDR2 are LNHDA and SQIVND (reference sequence). The CDR3 spans 16 residues. V lost 3 bases and J 2 bases, leaving 14 bases between the germline ends. The CDR3 loop reads CASSIWALGGNQPQHF. The CDR3 bases are TGTGCCAGTAGTATTTGGGCTTTGGGTGGCAATCAGCCCCAGCATTTT.

The genes are TRBV6-5 and TRBJ1-6; TRBD1 aligns across 7 bases. The V gene end was trimmed by 6 bases and the J gene end by 5 bases; junction bases not matched to a gene: 4. The germline CDR1 and CDR2 sequences are MNHEY and SVGAGI. The CDR3 spans 14 residues. The CDR3 loop reads CASSVTGDNSPLHF. DNA of the CDR3: TGTGCCAGCAGCGTTACAGGGGATAATTCACCCCTCCACTTT.

This clone was counted a few times. The chain employs TRBV27 and TRBJ2-5; 8 bases fit TRBD1. V lost 4 bases, J lost 5 bases, and 3 bases stayed unmatched. CDR1 MNHEY and CDR2 SMNVEV come from the germline V gene (reference sequence). The CDR3 contains 13 residues. Here the CDR3 reads CASSSQGAETQYF. For the CDR3, the DNA is TGTGCCAGCAGTTCGCAGGGGGCGGAGACCCAGTACTTC.

The J gene is TRBJ2-7, the V gene TRBV6-1, with D perhaps TRBD2 (6 bases). V was clipped by 6 bases and J by 6 bases, with 18 bases between them. The CDR3 length is 14 residues. Germline lookup yields CDR1 MNHNS and CDR2 SASEGT. CDR3 bases: TGTGCCAGCAGCCCCAACGGGACTCCCCTCGAGCAGTACTTC. Its protein product is CASSPNGTPLEQYF.

The rearrangement links TRBV10-3 to TRBJ2-3; a weak D match, TRBD1 (6 bases). CDR1 is ENHRY, CDR2 SYGVKD, per germline. The V gene lost 4 bases and the J gene lost 2 bases, with 13 bases spanning the gap. The CDR3 sequence is 15 residues long. This CDR3 is CAISAGQGNTDTQYF. Written as DNA, the CDR3 is TGTGCCATCAGTGCCGGGCAGGGGAACACAGATACGCAGTATTTT.

V usage is TRBV30 and J usage is TRBJ1-1; D possibly corresponds to TRBD1 (6 bases). Trimming left V 4 bases short and J 0 bases short, with 12 bases between. Germline lookup yields CDR1 GTSNPN and CDR2 SVGIG (reference sequence). This CDR3 region has 14 residues. CDR3 in amino acids: CAWTQGFMNTEAFF. The CDR3, as DNA: TGTGCCTGGACTCAGGGGTTTATGAACACTGAAGCTTTCTTT.

This clone occurred a few times. The rearrangement joins TRBV28 to TRBJ2-2; tentative D call: TRBD2 (5 bases). Germline CDR1 reads MDHEN; CDR2 reads SYDVKM. CDR3 length: 12 residues. Trimming removed 6 bases at V and 5 bases at J, with 7 bases between. The DNA of the CDR3 is TGTGCCAGCAGGGGAGTAACCGGGGAGCTGTTTTTT. Translating it yields CASRGVTGELFF.

The table lists this clone with a few counts. The V call is TRBV10-3, the J call TRBJ2-1; TRBD1 agrees at 8 bases. Trimming cost V 5 bases and J 3 bases; bases outside gene matches: 6. Germline CDR1 is ENHRY and CDR2 is SYGVKD. The CDR3 is made up of 15 amino acids. This CDR3 reads CAISSPGTGYNEQFF. CDR3 coding DNA: TGTGCCATCAGTTCCCCCGGGACAGGCTACAATGAGCAGTTCTTC.